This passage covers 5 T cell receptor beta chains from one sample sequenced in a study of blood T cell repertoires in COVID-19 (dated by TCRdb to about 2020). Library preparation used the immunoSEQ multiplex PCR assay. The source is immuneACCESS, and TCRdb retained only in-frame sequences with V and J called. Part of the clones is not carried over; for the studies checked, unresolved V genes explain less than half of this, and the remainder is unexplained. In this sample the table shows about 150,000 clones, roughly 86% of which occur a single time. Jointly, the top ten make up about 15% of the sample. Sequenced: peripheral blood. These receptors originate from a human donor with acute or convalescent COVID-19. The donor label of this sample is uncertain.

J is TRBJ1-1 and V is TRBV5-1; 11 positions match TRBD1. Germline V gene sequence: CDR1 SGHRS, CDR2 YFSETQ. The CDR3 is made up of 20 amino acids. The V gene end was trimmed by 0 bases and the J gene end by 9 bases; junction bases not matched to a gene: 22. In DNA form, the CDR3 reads TGCGCCAGCAGCTTGGGCCTCACTCGACTTTTATCCGGGACAGGGGGTCAAGCTTTCTTT. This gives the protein CASSLGLTRLLSGTGGQAFF.

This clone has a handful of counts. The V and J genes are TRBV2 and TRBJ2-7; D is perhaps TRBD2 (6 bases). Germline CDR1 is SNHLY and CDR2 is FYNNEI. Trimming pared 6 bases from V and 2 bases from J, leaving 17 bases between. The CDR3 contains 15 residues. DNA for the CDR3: TGTGCCAGCAGGAAGGAGGGCCGGGGGACCTACGAGCAGTACTTC. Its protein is CASRKEGRGTYEQYF.

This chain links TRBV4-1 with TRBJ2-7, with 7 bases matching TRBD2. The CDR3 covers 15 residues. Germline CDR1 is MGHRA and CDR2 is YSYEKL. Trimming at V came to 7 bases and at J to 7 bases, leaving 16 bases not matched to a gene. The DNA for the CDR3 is TGCGCCAGCACCCGACTCGGGGGGACCGGTGGTGAGCAGTACTTC. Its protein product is CASTRLGGTGGEQYF.

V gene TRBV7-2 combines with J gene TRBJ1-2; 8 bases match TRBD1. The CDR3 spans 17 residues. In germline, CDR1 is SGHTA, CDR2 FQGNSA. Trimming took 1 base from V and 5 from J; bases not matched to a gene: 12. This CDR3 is CASSLEDRVPSRYGYTF. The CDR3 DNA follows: TGTGCCAGCAGCTTAGAGGACAGGGTCCCCTCGAGGTATGGCTACACCTTC.

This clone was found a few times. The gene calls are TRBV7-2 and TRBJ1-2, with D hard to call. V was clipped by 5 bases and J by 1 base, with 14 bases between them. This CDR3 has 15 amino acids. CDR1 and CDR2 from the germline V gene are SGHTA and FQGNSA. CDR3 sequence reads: CASSVDTSSNYGYTF. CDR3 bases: TGTGCCAGCAGCGTCGACACCTCCAGTAACTATGGCTACACCTTC.